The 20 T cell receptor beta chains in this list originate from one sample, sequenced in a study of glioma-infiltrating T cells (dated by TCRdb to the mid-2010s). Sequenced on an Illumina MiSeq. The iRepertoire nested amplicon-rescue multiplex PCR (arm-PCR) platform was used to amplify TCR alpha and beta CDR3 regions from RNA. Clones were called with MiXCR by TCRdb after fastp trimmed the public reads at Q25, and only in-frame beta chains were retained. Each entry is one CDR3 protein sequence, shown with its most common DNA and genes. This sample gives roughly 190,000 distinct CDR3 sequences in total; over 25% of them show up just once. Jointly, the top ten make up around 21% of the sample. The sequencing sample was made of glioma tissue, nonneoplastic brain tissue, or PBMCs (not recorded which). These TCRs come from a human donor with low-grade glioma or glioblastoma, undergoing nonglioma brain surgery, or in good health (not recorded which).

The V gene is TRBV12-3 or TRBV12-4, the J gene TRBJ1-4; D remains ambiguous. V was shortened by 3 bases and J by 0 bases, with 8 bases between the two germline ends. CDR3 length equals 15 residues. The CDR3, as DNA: TGTGCCAGCAGTTTCTGGCAGACAACTAATGAAAAACTGTTTTTT. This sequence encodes CASSFWQTTNEKLFF.

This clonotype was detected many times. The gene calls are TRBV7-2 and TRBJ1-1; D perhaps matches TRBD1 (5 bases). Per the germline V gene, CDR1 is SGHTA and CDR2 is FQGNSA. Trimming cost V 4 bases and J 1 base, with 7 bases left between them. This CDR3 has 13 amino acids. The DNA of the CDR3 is TGTGCCAGCAGCTACGACAGGAACACTGAAGCTTTCTTT. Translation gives CASSYDRNTEAFF.

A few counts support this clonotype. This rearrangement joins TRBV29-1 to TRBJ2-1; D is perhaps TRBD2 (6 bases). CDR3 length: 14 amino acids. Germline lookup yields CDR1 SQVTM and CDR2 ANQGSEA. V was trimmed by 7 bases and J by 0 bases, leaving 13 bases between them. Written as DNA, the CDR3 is TGCAGCGCCCTGGGGGGAACCTCCTACAATGAGCAGTTCTTC. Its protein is CSALGGTSYNEQFF.

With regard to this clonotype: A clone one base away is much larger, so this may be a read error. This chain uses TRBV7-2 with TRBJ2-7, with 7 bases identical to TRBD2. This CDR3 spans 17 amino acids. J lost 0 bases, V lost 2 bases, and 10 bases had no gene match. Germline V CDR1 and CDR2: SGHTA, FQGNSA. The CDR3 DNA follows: TGTGCCAGCAGCTTAATGGCTAGCGGAATGGGCTCCTACGAGCAGTACTTC. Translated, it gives CASSLMASGMGSYEQYF.

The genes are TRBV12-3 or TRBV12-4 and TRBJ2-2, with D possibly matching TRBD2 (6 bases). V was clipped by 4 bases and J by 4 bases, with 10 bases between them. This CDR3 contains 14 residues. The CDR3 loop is CASSYGGTTGELFF. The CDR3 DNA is TGTGCCAGCAGTTACGGCGGGACCACCGGGGAGCTGTTTTTT.

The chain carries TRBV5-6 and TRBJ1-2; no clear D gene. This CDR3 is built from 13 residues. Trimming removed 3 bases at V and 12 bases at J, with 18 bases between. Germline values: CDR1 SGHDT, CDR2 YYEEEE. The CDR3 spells CASSSYPFGGHTF. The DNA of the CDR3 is TGTGCCAGCAGCTCCTATCCTTTTGGCGGCCACACCTTC.

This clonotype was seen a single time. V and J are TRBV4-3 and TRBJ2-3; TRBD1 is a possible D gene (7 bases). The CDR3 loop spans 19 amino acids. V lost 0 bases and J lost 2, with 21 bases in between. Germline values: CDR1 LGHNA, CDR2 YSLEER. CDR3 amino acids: CASSQDPPAGQILTDTQYF. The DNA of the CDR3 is TGCGCCAGCAGCCAAGACCCACCGGCGGGACAGATTCTCACAGATACGCAGTATTTT.

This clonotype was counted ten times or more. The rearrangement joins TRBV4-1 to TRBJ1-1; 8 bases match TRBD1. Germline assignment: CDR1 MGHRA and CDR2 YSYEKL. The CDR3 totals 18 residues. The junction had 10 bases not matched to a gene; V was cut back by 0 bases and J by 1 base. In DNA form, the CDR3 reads TGCGCCAGCAGCCAAGATAGTATCTTCGGACAGGGGAACACTGAAGCTTTCTTT. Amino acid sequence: CASSQDSIFGQGNTEAFF.

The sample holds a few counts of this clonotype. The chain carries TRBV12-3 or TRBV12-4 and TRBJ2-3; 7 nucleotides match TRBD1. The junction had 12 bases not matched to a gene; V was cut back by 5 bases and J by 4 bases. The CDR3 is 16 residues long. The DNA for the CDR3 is TGTGCCAGCAGTCTCGGGACAGCTACTTCGGCAGATACGCAGTATTTT. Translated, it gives CASSLGTATSADTQYF.

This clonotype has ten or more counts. The CDR3 DNA reads TGTGCCAGCAGCCAGGGACTCCAAGAGACCCAGTACTTC. Translation: CASSQGLQETQYF. The chain has TRBV7-8 and TRBJ2-5; D is possibly TRBD2 (6 bases). Trimming took off 5 bases at V and 1 base at J, with 8 bases between the two ends. The CDR3 sequence is 13 residues long. Germline CDR1 SGHVS, CDR2 FQNEAQ.

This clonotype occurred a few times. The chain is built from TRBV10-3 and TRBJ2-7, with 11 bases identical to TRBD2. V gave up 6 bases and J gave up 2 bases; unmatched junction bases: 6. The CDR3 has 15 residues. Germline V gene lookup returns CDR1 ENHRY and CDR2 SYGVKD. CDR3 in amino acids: CAIREGLADTYEQYF. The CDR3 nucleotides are TGTGCCATCAGAGAGGGACTAGCGGACACCTACGAGCAGTACTTC.

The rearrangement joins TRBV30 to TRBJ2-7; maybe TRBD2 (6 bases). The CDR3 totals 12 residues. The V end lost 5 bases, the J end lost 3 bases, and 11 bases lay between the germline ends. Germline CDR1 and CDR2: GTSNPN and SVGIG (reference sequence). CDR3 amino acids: CAWEMRGYEQYF. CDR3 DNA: TGTGCCTGGGAGATGCGGGGCTACGAGCAGTACTTC.

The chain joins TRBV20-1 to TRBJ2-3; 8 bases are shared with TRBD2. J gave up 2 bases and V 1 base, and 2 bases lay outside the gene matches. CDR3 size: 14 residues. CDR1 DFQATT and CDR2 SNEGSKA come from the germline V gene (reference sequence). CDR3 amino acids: CSARAAGVTDTQYF. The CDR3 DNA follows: TGCAGTGCTAGAGCAGCGGGGGTCACAGATACGCAGTATTTT.

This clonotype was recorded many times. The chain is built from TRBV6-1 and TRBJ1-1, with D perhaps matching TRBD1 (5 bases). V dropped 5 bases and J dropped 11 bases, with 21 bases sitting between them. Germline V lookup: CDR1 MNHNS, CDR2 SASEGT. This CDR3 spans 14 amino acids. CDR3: CASSPGRLSKEAFF. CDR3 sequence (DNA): TGTGCCAGCAGTCCGGGACGGCTCTCGAAGGAGGCTTTCTTT.

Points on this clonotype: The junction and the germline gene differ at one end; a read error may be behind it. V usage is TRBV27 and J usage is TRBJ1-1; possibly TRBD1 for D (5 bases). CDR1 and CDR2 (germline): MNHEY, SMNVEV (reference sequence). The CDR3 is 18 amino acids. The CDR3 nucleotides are TGTGCCAGCAGGGGAAAGAAAGGAGGGGCAGGCATCGTCGCTGAAGCGTTCTTT. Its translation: CASRGKKGGAGIVAEAFF.

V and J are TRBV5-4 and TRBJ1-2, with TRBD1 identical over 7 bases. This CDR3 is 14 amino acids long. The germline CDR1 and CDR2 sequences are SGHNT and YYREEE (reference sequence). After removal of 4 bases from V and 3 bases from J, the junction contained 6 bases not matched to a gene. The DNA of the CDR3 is TGTGCCAGCAGCGAACAGGGGTTTTACTATGGCTACACCTTC. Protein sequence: CASSEQGFYYGYTF.

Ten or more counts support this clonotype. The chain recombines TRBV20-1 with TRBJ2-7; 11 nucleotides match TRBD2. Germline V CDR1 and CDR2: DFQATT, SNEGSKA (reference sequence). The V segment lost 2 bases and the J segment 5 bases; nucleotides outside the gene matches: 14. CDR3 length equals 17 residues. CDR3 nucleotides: TGCAGTGCTAGAACTGGGCTAGCGGGAGGTGCATTCGACGAGCAGTACTTC. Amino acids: CSARTGLAGGAFDEQYF.

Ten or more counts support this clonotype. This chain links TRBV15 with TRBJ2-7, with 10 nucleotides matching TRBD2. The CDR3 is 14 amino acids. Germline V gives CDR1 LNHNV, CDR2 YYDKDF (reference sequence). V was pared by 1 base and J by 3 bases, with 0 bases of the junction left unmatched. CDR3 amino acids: CATSRGTSGYEQYF. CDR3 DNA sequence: TGTGCCACCAGCAGAGGGACTAGCGGCTACGAGCAGTACTTC.

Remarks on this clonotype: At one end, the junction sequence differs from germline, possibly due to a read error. The CDR3 spells CAWSGSAESYGDTF. Here the CDR3 DNA reads TGTGCCTGGAGTGGCTCGGCGGAGTCCTATGGCGACACCTTC. The chain has TRBV30 and TRBJ1-2; D call uncertain. Per germline, CDR1 GTSNPN and CDR2 SVGIG (reference sequence). The CDR3 covers 14 residues. Looking up the rest from reference TRBV30 and TRBJ1-2 gives the full variable domain: SQTIHQWPATLVQPVGSPLSLECTVEGTSNPNLYWYRQAAGRGLQLLFYSVGIGQISSEVPQNLSASRPQDRQFILSSKKLLLSDSGFYLCAWSGSAESYGDTFGSGTRLTVV.

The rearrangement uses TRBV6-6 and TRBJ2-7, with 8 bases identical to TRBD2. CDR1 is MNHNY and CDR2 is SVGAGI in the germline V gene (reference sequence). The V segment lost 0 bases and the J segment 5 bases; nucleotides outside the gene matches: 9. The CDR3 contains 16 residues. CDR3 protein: CASSYSITGGIHEQYF. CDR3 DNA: TGTGCCAGCAGTTACTCGATTACGGGAGGGATCCACGAGCAGTACTTC.